This T cell receptor beta chain was identified in a study of radiotherapy plus CTLA-4 blockade in lung cancer. Findings of the study overall: Early blood T cell clone dynamics, with interferon-beta, were reported to best predict response. TCR clones from tumors expanded in blood after radiotherapy plus ipilimumab.

Regarding this clone: Its antigen is currently unknown.

Only in-frame clones appear in the TCRdb table, and some are missing; sequencing was by immunoSEQ multiplex PCR. The sample lists about 88,000 clones, roughly 78% seen once, with 11% to 15% in the top ten. From germline, CDR1 is LNHDA and CDR2 SQIVND (reference sequence). V lost 3 bases, J lost 0 bases, and 9 bases lay in between. The CDR3 extends over 15 amino acids. The chain couples TRBV19 to TRBJ1-5; D may be TRBD1 (6 bases). The clonotype was recovered from a human donor with non-small cell lung cancer that progressed on radiotherapy plus ipilimumab. The sample consisted of peripheral blood, taken from a patient treated with radiotherapy plus ipilimumab. In DNA form, the CDR3 reads TGTGCCAGTAGTATCAGGGGTAGTAGCAATCAGCCCCAGCATTTT. This gives the protein CASSIRGSSNQPQHF.